The 8 T cell receptor beta chains given below trace back to one sample, sequenced in a study of OX40 agonist ivuxolimab in advanced cancers. The table came from immunoSEQ multiplex PCR; TCRdb's copy has only in-frame clones and leaves some out. This sample carries approximately 27,000 clones, around 80% of them seen once, and the ten largest clones take about 15%. Source: CD4+ or CD8+ T cells sorted from blood, taken in a trial of the OX40 agonist ivuxolimab. The receptors stem from an adult with an advanced solid tumor such as melanoma, head and neck, liver or kidney cancer.

Turning to this clone: This likely comes from a read error, as the CDR3 has no conserved phenylalanine or tryptophan at its end. The limits of the CDR3 on the DNA are not certain, so only TCRdb's listed CDR3 is given. V and J are TRBV5-4 and TRBJ1-1. Germline V gene data show CDR1 as SGHNT and CDR2 as YYREEE (reference sequence). The CDR3 is made up of 10 amino acids, end residues included. CDR3 region: CASSQGCPGR.

This chain connects TRBV10-3 to TRBJ2-2; TRBD1 matches 7 bases. Germline lookup yields CDR1 ENHRY and CDR2 SYGVKD. Losses at the gene ends were 2 bases for V and 4 bases for J; bases not matched to a gene: 7. The CDR3 contains 16 residues. The CDR3, as DNA: TGTGCCATCAGTGAGCACCCGACAGGGCCCACCGGGGAGCTGTTTTTT. Its translation is CAISEHPTGPTGELFF.

V gene TRBV19 combines with J gene TRBJ2-2; tentative D call: TRBD1 (5 bases). The CDR3 loop spans 17 amino acids. Germline V gene data show CDR1 as LNHDA and CDR2 as SQIVND (reference sequence). With 2 bases removed from V and 0 bases from J, the gap between germline ends came to 13 bases. The chain's CDR3 is CASSIIPGIPNTGELFF. The CDR3 DNA sequence: TGTGCCAGTAGTATAATCCCAGGGATCCCGAACACCGGGGAGCTGTTTTTT.

The genes are TRBV18 and TRBJ2-3; 10 bases agree with TRBD2. Germline V gene sequence: CDR1 KGHSH, CDR2 LQKENI. Unmatched junction bases numbered 5, after V lost 5 bases and J lost 3 bases. The CDR3 consists of 15 residues. The CDR3, as DNA: TGTGCCAGCTCATCAGCGGGGGGGGAGACAGATACGCAGTATTTT. Its protein is CASSSAGGETDTQYF.

The chain is built from TRBV9 and TRBJ2-7; D may match TRBD1 or TRBD2 (5 bases each). The ends were cut back, 3 bases at V and 6 bases at J, with 16 bases in the middle. The CDR3 spans 14 residues. CDR1 and CDR2 (germline): SGDLS, YYNGEE. The CDR3 here is CASSAYMGRGEQYF. CDR3 nucleotide sequence: TGTGCCAGCAGCGCCTATATGGGACGGGGCGAGCAGTACTTC.

The J gene is TRBJ2-3, the V gene TRBV10-3, with a tentative D call TRBD1 (6 bases). V lost 5 bases, J lost 4 bases, and 13 bases lay in between. Germline V gene sequence: CDR1 ENHRY, CDR2 SYGVKD. This CDR3 comprises 14 residues. CDR3 DNA: TGTGCCATCAGTCATCAGGGGAACCCAGATACGCAGTATTTT. It specifies CAISHQGNPDTQYF.

V gene TRBV4-1 combines with J gene TRBJ2-7; tentatively, D is TRBD1 (5 bases). Germline V lookup: CDR1 MGHRA, CDR2 YSYEKL. This CDR3 contains 12 residues. Trimming shortened V by 4 bases and J by 7 bases, and 11 bases separated the two germline ends. The CDR3 DNA is TGCGCCAGCAGCCCCGGCCAGGGAGAGCAGTACTTC. Translating gives CASSPGQGEQYF.

This clone was counted a single time. V gene TRBV5-6 combines with J gene TRBJ1-2, with 7 positions matching TRBD1. CDR1 is SGHDT and CDR2 is YYEEEE in the germline V gene. J was trimmed by 4 bases and V by 7 bases; bases with no gene match: 16. The CDR3 totals 16 residues. CDR3: CASCSGDHRGVYGYTF. CDR3 DNA: TGTGCCAGCTGTTCTGGGGACCACAGGGGCGTCTATGGCTACACCTTC.